A single sample is the source of the 26 T cell receptor beta chains below, sequenced in a study of T cell responses to AZD1222 COVID-19 vaccine. Sequenced by immunoSEQ multiplex PCR; TCRdb stores in-frame clones only, minus some. The sample holds just under 150,000 clones, nearly 90% seen once. The sample in question was peripheral blood, obtained 28 days after the second dose of the MenACWY control vaccine. These receptors were obtained from an adult who received the MenACWY meningococcal vaccine as a control.

The gene calls are TRBV7-9 and TRBJ2-1; TRBD2 aligns across 10 bases. From germline, CDR1 is SEHNR and CDR2 FQNEAQ (reference sequence). Germline trimming cut 1 base from V and 4 bases from J; bases unmatched to any gene: 7. The CDR3 totals 17 residues. This chain's CDR3 is CASSLGSSGSKYNEQFF. CDR3 DNA sequence: TGTGCCAGCAGCTTAGGGTCTAGCGGGAGTAAGTACAATGAGCAGTTCTTC.

V is TRBV5-6 and J is TRBJ1-6; D is perhaps TRBD1 (6 bases). Trimming pared 5 bases from V and 10 bases from J, leaving 16 bases between. CDR3 size: 14 residues. Looked up from germline, CDR1 is SGHDT and CDR2 is YYEEEE. The CDR3 loop is CASRLARGVSPLHF. The CDR3 DNA is TGTGCCAGCAGGCTCGCCAGGGGAGTCTCACCCCTCCACTTT.

The chain recombines TRBV6-5 with TRBJ2-1, with 7 bases lining up with TRBD2. This CDR3 is built from 14 residues. CDR1 and CDR2 from the germline V gene are MNHEY and SVGAGI. Trimming cost V 2 bases and J 7 bases; bases outside gene matches: 5. The DNA of the CDR3 is TGTGCCAGCAGTTACGTGGCGGGAGATAATGAGCAGTTCTTC. This translates into CASSYVAGDNEQFF.

The chain carries TRBV30 and TRBJ1-4, with 8 bases identical to TRBD1. This CDR3 region has 13 residues. Germline V gives CDR1 GTSNPN, CDR2 SVGIG (reference sequence). The ends lost 5 bases at V and 8 bases at J; junction bases unmatched: 7. DNA for the CDR3: TGTGCCTGGGGACAGGGTCTGCGGGAAAAACTGTTTTTT. It codes for CAWGQGLREKLFF.

This clone was counted between two and nine times. This chain joins TRBV5-1 and TRBJ1-1; D gene unclear. The CDR3 has 13 amino acids. Per germline, CDR1 SGHRS and CDR2 YFSETQ. Trimming took 2 bases from V and 3 from J, leaving 8 bases between them. The DNA of the CDR3 is TGCGCCAGCAGCTTAAGACGGGACACTGAAGCTTTCTTT. Protein: CASSLRRDTEAFF. Full variable domain (outside the CDR3, taken from reference TRBV5-1 and TRBJ1-1): KAGVTQTPRYLIKTRGQQVTLSCSPISGHRSVSWYQQTPGQGLQFLFEYFSETQRNKGNFPGRFSGRQFSNSRSEMNVSTLELGDSALYLCASSLRRDTEAFFGQGTRLTVV.

V usage is TRBV29-1 and J usage is TRBJ2-6; D call uncertain. Trimming pared 5 bases from V and 0 bases from J, leaving 8 bases between. The CDR3 loop spans 14 amino acids. Germline V gene lookup returns CDR1 SQVTM and CDR2 ANQGSEA. In DNA form, the CDR3 reads TGCAGCGTTTCCAGTTCCTCTGGGGCCAACGTCCTGACTTTC. This sequence encodes CSVSSSSGANVLTF.

The chain combines TRBV18 with TRBJ2-6; maybe TRBD2 (6 bases). The germline gives CDR1 KGHSH, CDR2 LQKENI. This CDR3 spans 18 amino acids. V dropped 0 bases and J dropped 0 bases, with 12 bases sitting between them. The DNA for the CDR3 is TGTGCCAGCTCACCACCGAGGAGGGGCCTCTCTGGGGCCAACGTCCTGACTTTC. This codes for CASSPPRRGLSGANVLTF.

The genes are TRBV7-8 and TRBJ1-2; D is ambiguous. The CDR3 consists of 12 residues. The V gene's germline CDR1 is SGHVS and CDR2 FQNEAQ. Trimming removed 0 bases from V and 1 base from J, with 0 bases in between. In DNA, the CDR3 is TGTGCCAGCAGCTTAGCTAACTATGGCTACACCTTC. Its protein product is CASSLANYGYTF.

CDR3 protein: CASSILGLAGGYQETQYF. The CDR3 bases are TGTGCCAGCAGCATCCTCGGACTAGCGGGGGGGTACCAAGAGACCCAGTACTTC. The rearrangement joins TRBV7-2 to TRBJ2-5, with TRBD2 matching 15 bases. The CDR3 totals 18 residues. Trimming at V came to 5 bases and at J to 0 bases, leaving 7 bases not matched to a gene. Looked up from germline, CDR1 is SGHTA and CDR2 is FQGNSA.

This CDR3 is CASSLRREVEGYEQYF. The DNA of the CDR3 is TGTGCCAGCAGCTTACGGCGGGAGGTCGAGGGCTACGAGCAGTACTTC. J is TRBJ2-7 and V is TRBV7-2; 8 bases fit TRBD2. Trimming cost V 2 bases and J 3 bases; bases outside gene matches: 9. CDR3 length: 16 amino acids. Per germline, CDR1 SGHTA and CDR2 FQGNSA.

The rearrangement links TRBV6-6 to TRBJ1-4; D uncertain. The V end lost 9 bases, the J end lost 4 bases, and 12 bases lay between the germline ends. The CDR3 spans 13 residues. CDR1 and CDR2 from the germline V gene are MNHNY and SVGAGI (reference sequence). The CDR3 sequence: CASWTGRNEKLFF. CDR3 in DNA: TGTGCCAGTTGGACGGGCCGTAATGAAAAACTGTTTTTT.

This chain joins TRBV15 and TRBJ1-1; no clear D gene. There are 13 residues in the CDR3. The V end lost 5 bases, the J end lost 4 bases, and 11 bases lay between the germline ends. The germline CDR1 and CDR2 sequences are LNHNV and YYDKDF (reference sequence). The CDR3 DNA sequence: TGTGCCACCAGCGTTACCGGACTCACTGAAGCTTTCTTT. The encoded protein is CATSVTGLTEAFF.

The gene calls are TRBV7-2 and TRBJ2-1; no firm D call. V lost 5 bases to trimming and J lost 12 bases, with 11 bases between them. The CDR3 is 11 amino acids. CDR1 is SGHTA, CDR2 FQGNSA, per germline. CDR3: CASSIRFRQFF. The CDR3 DNA is TGTGCCAGCAGCATAAGGTTTAGGCAGTTCTTC.

The gene calls are TRBV29-1 and TRBJ2-1; D possibly corresponds to TRBD2 (6 bases). V was clipped by 2 bases and J by 1 base, with 15 bases between them. The CDR3 sequence is 16 residues long. CDR1 and CDR2 (germline): SQVTM, ANQGSEA. The CDR3 region is CSVETGRGGSYNEQFF. The CDR3 DNA sequence: TGCAGCGTTGAAACGGGACGGGGAGGATCCTACAATGAGCAGTTCTTC.

V gene TRBV9 combines with J gene TRBJ1-2, with TRBD1 matching 7 bases. The CDR3 covers 15 residues. Trimming took 4 bases from V and 4 from J; bases not matched to a gene: 10. Germline V lookup: CDR1 SGDLS, CDR2 YYNGEE. CDR3 sequence (DNA): TGTGCCAGCAGCCCCCGCCGGGGGACAGTCTATGGCTACACCTTC. Its protein is CASSPRRGTVYGYTF.

V is TRBV11-1 and J is TRBJ2-5; TRBD1 aligns across 7 bases. Germline values: CDR1 SGHAT, CDR2 FQDESV (reference sequence). After removal of 5 bases from V and 1 base from J, the junction contained 1 base not matched to a gene. The CDR3 has 13 amino acids. CDR3 sequence reads: CASSRDSQETQYF. The CDR3 bases are TGTGCCAGCAGCAGGGACAGCCAAGAGACCCAGTACTTC.

The chain has TRBV7-9 and TRBJ2-5; D is unresolved. The CDR3 totals 13 residues. Germline values: CDR1 SEHNR, CDR2 FQNEAQ (reference sequence). V lost 8 bases and J 2 bases, leaving 12 bases between the germline ends. Here the CDR3 DNA reads TGTGCCAGCGGTCGGACCACGCAAGAGACCCAGTACTTC. Its translation is CASGRTTQETQYF.

This clone turned up a few times. The chain couples TRBV27 to TRBJ1-5; TRBD1 matches at 7 bases. This CDR3 is built from 15 residues. Germline CDR1 and CDR2: MNHEY and SMNVEV (reference sequence). V was clipped by 6 bases and J by 7 bases; unmatched bases: 12. The CDR3 here is CASRGSLQGNQPQHF. The CDR3, as DNA: TGTGCCAGCAGAGGATCCCTACAGGGGAACCAGCCCCAGCATTTT.

This chain links TRBV30 with TRBJ1-1; D is ambiguous. This CDR3 has 12 amino acids. Looked up from germline, CDR1 is GTSNPN and CDR2 is SVGIG (reference sequence). Trimming removed 2 bases from V and 10 bases from J, with 14 bases in between. This CDR3 reads CAWSFDPERAFF. CDR3 sequence (DNA): TGTGCCTGGAGTTTCGACCCTGAACGAGCTTTCTTT.

The CDR3 DNA reads TGTGCCAGCAGGACTAGCGGGAGGGATGAGCAGTTCTTC. It codes for CASRTSGRDEQFF. V usage is TRBV6-5 and J usage is TRBJ2-1, with 14 bases lining up with TRBD2. CDR3 size: 13 residues. Trimming cost V 6 bases and J 8 bases; bases outside gene matches: 0. CDR1 and CDR2 (germline): MNHEY, SVGAGI.

The chain links TRBV5-1 to TRBJ1-1; 8 nucleotides match TRBD1. CDR3 size: 14 residues. The germline CDR1 and CDR2 sequences are SGHRS and YFSETQ. The J segment lost 5 bases and the V segment lost 4 bases, leaving 7 bases of the junction unmatched. CDR3 sequence: CASSGQGARTEAFF. In DNA form, the CDR3 reads TGCGCCAGCAGCGGTCAGGGGGCTAGGACTGAAGCTTTCTTT.

The chain combines TRBV5-1 with TRBJ2-1; 11 bases are shared with TRBD2. Germline V lookup: CDR1 SGHRS, CDR2 YFSETQ. After removal of 1 base from V and 2 bases from J, the junction contained 5 bases not matched to a gene. The CDR3 is 17 residues long. In DNA, the CDR3 is TGCGCCAGCAGCTTGTTGCCTAGCGGGGGGACCTACAATGAGCAGTTCTTC. It specifies CASSLLPSGGTYNEQFF. Full variable domain (remainder filled in from reference TRBV5-1 and TRBJ2-1): KAGVTQTPRYLIKTRGQQVTLSCSPISGHRSVSWYQQTPGQGLQFLFEYFSETQRNKGNFPGRFSGRQFSNSRSEMNVSTLELGDSALYLCASSLLPSGGTYNEQFFGPGTRLTVL.

The chain recombines TRBV4-2 with TRBJ2-1; 12 nucleotides agree with TRBD2. Per germline, CDR1 LGHNA and CDR2 YNFKEQ. The J segment lost 5 bases and the V segment lost 3 bases, leaving 2 bases of the junction unmatched. CDR3 length: 15 residues. DNA of the CDR3: TGTGCCAGCAGCCAGACTAGCGGGAGCCACAATGAGCAGTTCTTC. This codes for CASSQTSGSHNEQFF.

The rearrangement joins TRBV19 to TRBJ1-1; maybe TRBD1 (6 bases). V was shortened by 9 bases and J by 10 bases, with 21 bases between the two germline ends. The CDR3 covers 13 residues. CDR1 and CDR2 (germline): LNHDA, SQIVND (reference sequence). The CDR3 region has the DNA TGTGCCAGCTCCAAACAGGGTCCTGGGGTAGCTTTCTTT. It specifies CASSKQGPGVAFF.

The rearrangement links TRBV12-5 to TRBJ2-1, with D possibly matching TRBD2 (5 bases). The CDR3 consists of 13 residues. Germline V gene sequence: CDR1 LGHNT, CDR2 FRNRAP. V lost 6 bases and J lost 6, with 12 bases in between. CDR3 in amino acids: CASGPPGLNEQFF. The CDR3 region has the DNA TGTGCTAGTGGACCCCCCGGACTCAATGAGCAGTTCTTC.

CDR3: CASSLDLAGYTGELFF. The CDR3 DNA is TGTGCCAGCAGCTTGGACCTAGCGGGGTACACCGGGGAGCTGTTTTTT. V usage is TRBV5-5 and J usage is TRBJ2-2; 9 bases fit TRBD2. The CDR3 length is 16 residues. The V gene end was trimmed by 0 bases and the J gene end by 3 bases; junction bases not matched to a gene: 3. CDR1 and CDR2 (germline): SGHKS, YYEKEE (reference sequence).